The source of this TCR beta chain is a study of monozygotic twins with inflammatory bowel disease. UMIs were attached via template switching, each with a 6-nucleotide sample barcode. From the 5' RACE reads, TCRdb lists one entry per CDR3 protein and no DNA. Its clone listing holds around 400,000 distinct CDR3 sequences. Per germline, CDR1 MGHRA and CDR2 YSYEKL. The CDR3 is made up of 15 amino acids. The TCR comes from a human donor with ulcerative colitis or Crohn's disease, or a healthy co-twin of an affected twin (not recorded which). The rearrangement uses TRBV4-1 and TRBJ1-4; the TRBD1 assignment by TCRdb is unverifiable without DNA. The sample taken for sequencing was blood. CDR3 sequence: CASSHDRVTNEKLFF.